These 19 T cell receptor beta chains came from one sample sequenced in a study of CD8+ T cells in alopecia areata. As to treatment: oral pan-JAK inhibitor, 5-10 mg twice daily. It was cDNA, reverse transcribed from extracted RNA, that served as the sequencing template. Profiled with immunoSEQ multiplex PCR; TCRdb holds only in-frame clones, not every one. The table includes 200,000 or so clones, about three fifths detected once. This specimen was CD4+ T cells sorted from blood, taken at week 24, from a patient treated with tofacitinib. These receptors all stem from a human donor with alopecia areata.

This clone occurred a few times. The rearrangement joins TRBV11-2 to TRBJ1-2, with 7 bases aligning to TRBD1. Germline assignment: CDR1 SGHAT and CDR2 FQNNGV. Germline trimming cut 7 bases from V and 5 bases from J; bases unmatched to any gene: 13. This CDR3 is 15 amino acids long. The CDR3 reads CASTLQSGTAYGYTF. The CDR3 bases are TGTGCCAGCACACTTCAGTCCGGGACAGCTTATGGCTACACCTTC.

V gene TRBV7-8 combines with J gene TRBJ2-1; D gene ambiguous. This CDR3 has 16 residues. Trimming shortened V by 0 bases and J by 8 bases, and 17 bases separated the two germline ends. CDR1 is SGHVS, CDR2 FQNEAQ, per germline. This CDR3 is CASSLALGSDEDEQFF. The CDR3 DNA is TGTGCCAGCAGCTTAGCCCTGGGCAGCGATGAGGATGAGCAGTTCTTC.

This CDR3 reads CASRGQVNSPLHF. The DNA for the CDR3 is TGTGCCAGCAGAGGACAGGTTAATTCACCCCTCCACTTT. V gene TRBV2 combines with J gene TRBJ1-6; 7 bases agree with TRBD1. V was clipped by 6 bases and J by 6 bases; unmatched bases: 2. The V gene's germline CDR1 is SNHLY and CDR2 FYNNEI. The CDR3 spans 13 residues.

This clone came up a few times. The V call is TRBV4-2, the J call TRBJ1-1; 9 nucleotides align to TRBD1. Losses at the gene ends were 1 base for V and 4 bases for J; bases not matched to a gene: 4. Germline CDR1 reads LGHNA; CDR2 reads YNFKEQ. This CDR3 has 15 residues. The CDR3 DNA sequence: TGTGCCAGCAGCCAAGGGGACAGGGAGCTCACTGAAGCTTTCTTT. Encoded protein: CASSQGDRELTEAFF.

J is TRBJ1-3 and V is TRBV10-3; D gene ambiguous. Germline values: CDR1 ENHRY, CDR2 SYGVKD. The CDR3 covers 14 residues. V dropped 5 bases and J dropped 0 bases, with 8 bases sitting between them. The CDR3 DNA sequence: TGTGCCATCAGTCAGGACGGCTCTGGAAACACCATATATTTT. It translates to CAISQDGSGNTIYF.

This clone was seen a few times. Here the CDR3 reads CASSPDRDFGANVLTF. In DNA, the CDR3 is TGTGCCAGCAGCCCGGACAGGGACTTTGGGGCCAACGTCCTGACTTTC. The V call is TRBV7-3, the J call TRBJ2-6; 8 bases line up with TRBD1. The CDR3 is 16 residues long. Germline values: CDR1 SGHTA, CDR2 FQGTGA. The V segment lost 5 bases and the J segment 3 bases; nucleotides outside the gene matches: 6. The full variable domain, its missing parts supplied by reference TRBV7-3 and TRBJ2-6, is GAGVSQTPSNKVTEKGKYVELRCDPISGHTALYWYRQSLGQGPEFLIYFQGTGAADDSGLPNDRFFAVRPEGSVSTLKIQRTERGDSAVYLCASSPDRDFGANVLTFGAGSRLTVL.

This clone was counted between two and nine times. The chain recombines TRBV20-1 with TRBJ2-1; no reliable D call. CDR1 and CDR2 (germline): DFQATT, SNEGSKA (reference sequence). The V and J ends lost 4 bases and 8 bases respectively, with 6 bases between them. There are 10 residues in the CDR3. For the CDR3, the DNA is TGCAGTGCTACGACGGATGAGCAGTTCTTC. Translating it yields CSATTDEQFF.

This clone was seen only once. J is TRBJ1-2 and V is TRBV25-1, with D uncertain. This CDR3 comprises 11 residues. Looked up from germline, CDR1 is MGHDK and CDR2 is SYGVNS. V was pared by 6 bases and J by 1 base, with 3 bases between. CDR3 region: CASSSNYGYTF. In nucleotides, the CDR3 is TGTGCCAGCAGCAGTAACTATGGCTACACCTTC.

Only one count was recorded for this clone. This chain joins TRBV27 and TRBJ1-5; a possible D gene is TRBD1 (6 bases). Trimming removed 5 bases at V and 5 bases at J, with 13 bases between. CDR3 length equals 14 residues. Germline CDR1 is MNHEY and CDR2 is SMNVEV (reference sequence). CDR3 in amino acids: CASSPTGGDQPQHF. CDR3 coding DNA: TGTGCCAGCAGTCCGACAGGAGGAGATCAGCCCCAGCATTTT.

V and J are TRBV4-3 and TRBJ2-7, with 9 bases identical to TRBD1. Looked up from germline, CDR1 is LGHNA and CDR2 is YSLEER. V lost 3 bases and J lost 7; bases outside the gene matches: 7. The CDR3 is 14 amino acids. The chain's CDR3 is CASSQDRGLGEQYF. The CDR3 DNA sequence: TGCGCCAGCAGCCAGGACAGGGGTTTGGGGGAGCAGTACTTC.

The chain uses TRBV5-4 and TRBJ2-1; 11 positions match TRBD2. Germline V gene lookup returns CDR1 SGHNT and CDR2 YYREEE (reference sequence). V lost 3 bases, J lost 9 bases, and 11 bases stayed unmatched. This CDR3 spans 16 amino acids. The CDR3 sequence: CASSSITSGGSGEQFF. As DNA, the CDR3 is TGTGCCAGCAGCTCTATAACTAGCGGGGGAAGCGGTGAGCAGTTCTTC.

V and J are TRBV28 and TRBJ2-3; 9 bases fit TRBD1. The germline gives CDR1 MDHEN, CDR2 SYDVKM. The V and J ends lost 3 bases and 4 bases, in that order; junction bases with no gene match: 5. The CDR3 runs 15 residues. CDR3 residues: CASSFRGQGADTQYF. Written as DNA, the CDR3 is TGTGCCAGCAGTTTTCGGGGACAGGGTGCAGATACGCAGTATTTT.

This clone has just a few counts. V is TRBV5-5 and J is TRBJ2-1; tentative D call: TRBD1 (6 bases). The germline V gene has CDR1 SGHKS and CDR2 YYEKEE (reference sequence). The V end was cut by 2 bases, the J end by 2 bases, with 8 bases between. The CDR3 contains 14 residues. CDR3 in amino acids: CASSFGGTYNEQFF. CDR3 sequence (DNA): TGTGCCAGCAGCTTTGGGGGCACCTACAATGAGCAGTTCTTC.

The J gene is TRBJ1-1, the V gene TRBV5-1, with D possibly matching TRBD1 (5 bases). CDR1 and CDR2 from the germline V gene are SGHRS and YFSETQ. The CDR3 spans 18 residues. Trimming left V 1 base short and J 2 bases short, with 21 bases between. The CDR3 protein is CASSLLVSGSSPNTEAFF. The CDR3 nucleotides read TGCGCCAGCAGCTTGCTTGTGTCAGGGAGCTCCCCCAACACTGAAGCTTTCTTT.

The chain carries TRBV10-3 and TRBJ2-5; 10 nucleotides agree with TRBD2. The CDR3 covers 19 residues. V shed 2 bases and J 0 bases; nucleotides not matched to a gene: 12. Germline V gene data show CDR1 as ENHRY and CDR2 as SYGVKD. CDR3 sequence reads: CAISEKAGGFGSYQETQYF. CDR3 DNA: TGTGCCATCAGTGAGAAAGCGGGAGGGTTTGGTTCGTACCAAGAGACCCAGTACTTC.

The V call is TRBV10-3, the J call TRBJ2-2; 7 bases are a match to TRBD1. V lost 11 bases to trimming and J lost 1 base; unmatched junction nucleotides: 10. Germline V CDR1 and CDR2: ENHRY, SYGVKD. The CDR3 runs 15 residues. CDR3 sequence: CAGKAGGRNTGELFF. Here the CDR3 DNA reads TGTGCCGGAAAGGCAGGGGGTAGGAACACCGGGGAGCTGTTTTTT.

The chain links TRBV5-1 to TRBJ2-1; 11 bases match TRBD2. The trim removed 0 bases at V and 0 bases at J, leaving 8 bases unmatched. Germline V gene lookup returns CDR1 SGHRS and CDR2 YFSETQ. The CDR3 has 19 amino acids. In DNA, the CDR3 is TGCGCCAGCAGCTTGGGTCGGGGACTAGCGGAAAACTCCTACAATGAGCAGTTCTTC. Translating it yields CASSLGRGLAENSYNEQFF.

V gene TRBV5-1 combines with J gene TRBJ2-1; D gene ambiguous. V shed 0 bases and J shed 7 bases, with 11 bases lying between them. In germline, CDR1 is SGHRS, CDR2 YFSETQ. The CDR3 sequence is 14 residues long. CDR3 DNA: TGCGCCAGCAGCTTGGAGTCTCTTCAGAATGAGCAGTTCTTC. Protein: CASSLESLQNEQFF. Full variable domain (missing parts from reference TRBV5-1 and TRBJ2-1): KAGVTQTPRYLIKTRGQQVTLSCSPISGHRSVSWYQQTPGQGLQFLFEYFSETQRNKGNFPGRFSGRQFSNSRSEMNVSTLELGDSALYLCASSLESLQNEQFFGPGTRLTVL.

A few counts support this clone. The rearrangement joins TRBV7-9 to TRBJ1-5; no firm D call. The CDR3 spans 14 residues. Trimming removed 1 base from V and 4 bases from J, with 8 bases in between. Germline V gene sequence: CDR1 SEHNR, CDR2 FQNEAQ (reference sequence). The DNA for the CDR3 is TGTGCCAGCAGCTTAGGCGGACTGAATCAGCCCCAGCATTTT. Protein sequence: CASSLGGLNQPQHF.